This entry features one T cell receptor beta chain sequence. The data were taken from a study of blood T cell repertoires in COVID-19. Repertoires were generated with immunoSEQ multiplex PCR, while TCRdb's copy carries only in-frame clones and drops some. The profile shows over 50,000 clones, around 90% of them singletons. There are 16 residues in the CDR3. J lost 5 bases, V lost 0 bases, and 3 bases had no gene match. Germline CDR1 and CDR2: MNHNY and SVGAGI (reference sequence). The TCR sequence derives from a woman aged 60 to 75 with active or convalescent COVID-19. Sample: peripheral blood. The rearrangement joins TRBV6-6 to TRBJ2-1, with TRBD2 matching 11 bases. This CDR3 is CASSYSLTSGNNEQFF. The CDR3 DNA is TGTGCCAGCAGTTACTCGTTGACTAGCGGGAACAATGAGCAGTTCTTC.